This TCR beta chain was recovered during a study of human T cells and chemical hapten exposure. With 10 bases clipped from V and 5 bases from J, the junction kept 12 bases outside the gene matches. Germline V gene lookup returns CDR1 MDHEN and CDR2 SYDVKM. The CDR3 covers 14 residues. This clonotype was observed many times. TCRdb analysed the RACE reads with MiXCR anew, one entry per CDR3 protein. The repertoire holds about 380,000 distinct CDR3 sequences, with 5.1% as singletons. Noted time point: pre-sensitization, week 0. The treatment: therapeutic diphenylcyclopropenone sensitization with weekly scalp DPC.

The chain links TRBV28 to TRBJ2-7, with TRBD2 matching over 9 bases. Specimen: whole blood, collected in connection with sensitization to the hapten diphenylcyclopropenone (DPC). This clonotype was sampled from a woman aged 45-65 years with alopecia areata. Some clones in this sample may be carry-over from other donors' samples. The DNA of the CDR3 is TGTGCCACCAGCGGGGCTAGCGGGACCGACGAGCAGTACTTC. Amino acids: CATSGASGTDEQYF.